A single T cell receptor beta chain is shown here with its context. Its antigen is still unknown. CDR3 size: 16 residues. The V gene lost 1 base and the J gene lost 4 bases, with 16 bases spanning the gap. CDR1 is SGHVS, CDR2 FNYEAQ, per germline. This entry is derived from a study of T cell repertoires in cytomegalovirus infection. Study-level background: CMV infection and matching HLA type were both indicated by public TCR beta signatures.

In TCRdb, the reads were re-called with MiXCR into one record per CDR3 protein. The sample lists roughly 78,000 distinct CDR3 sequences; around 37% were seen once. The chain carries TRBV7-6 and TRBJ1-1; a weak D match, TRBD1 (5 bases). The material sequenced was CD8+ T cells from cultured PBMCs, taken from culture after CMV antigen stimulation. The receptor's source is a human donor in good health (CMV status not recorded). Some clones in this sample may be carry-over from other donors' samples. The CDR3 sequence: CASSLGFKEGATEAFF. The CDR3 region has the DNA TGTGCCAGCAGCTTAGGGTTTAAGGAAGGGGCCACTGAAGCTTTCTTT.